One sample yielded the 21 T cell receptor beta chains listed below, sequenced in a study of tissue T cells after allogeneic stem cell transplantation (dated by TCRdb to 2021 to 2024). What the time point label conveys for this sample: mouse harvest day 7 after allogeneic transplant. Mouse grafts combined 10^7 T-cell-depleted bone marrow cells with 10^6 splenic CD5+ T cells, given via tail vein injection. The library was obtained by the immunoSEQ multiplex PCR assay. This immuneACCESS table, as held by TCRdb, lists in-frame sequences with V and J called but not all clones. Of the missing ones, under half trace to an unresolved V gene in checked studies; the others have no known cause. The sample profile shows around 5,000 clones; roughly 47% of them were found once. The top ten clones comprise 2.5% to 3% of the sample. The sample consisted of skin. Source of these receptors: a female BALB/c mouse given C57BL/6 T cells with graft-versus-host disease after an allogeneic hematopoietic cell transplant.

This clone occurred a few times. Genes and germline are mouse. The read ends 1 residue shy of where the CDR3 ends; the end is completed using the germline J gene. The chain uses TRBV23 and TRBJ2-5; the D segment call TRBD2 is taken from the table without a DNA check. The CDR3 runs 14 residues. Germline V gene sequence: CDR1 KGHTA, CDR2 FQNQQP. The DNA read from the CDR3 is TGCTCCAGCAGTCAATCTGGCGGGGGGGACACCCAGTAC. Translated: CSSSQSGGGDTQY. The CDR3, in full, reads CSSSQSGGGDTQYF.

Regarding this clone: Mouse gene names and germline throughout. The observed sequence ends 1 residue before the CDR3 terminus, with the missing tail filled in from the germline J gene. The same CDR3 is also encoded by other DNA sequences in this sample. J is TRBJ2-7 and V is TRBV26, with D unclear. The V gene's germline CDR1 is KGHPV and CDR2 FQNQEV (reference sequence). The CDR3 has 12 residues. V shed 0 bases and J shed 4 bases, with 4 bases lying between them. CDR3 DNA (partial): TGTGCCAGCAGTCTGTCGGGGTATGAACAGTAC. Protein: CASSLSGYEQY. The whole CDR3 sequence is CASSLSGYEQYF.

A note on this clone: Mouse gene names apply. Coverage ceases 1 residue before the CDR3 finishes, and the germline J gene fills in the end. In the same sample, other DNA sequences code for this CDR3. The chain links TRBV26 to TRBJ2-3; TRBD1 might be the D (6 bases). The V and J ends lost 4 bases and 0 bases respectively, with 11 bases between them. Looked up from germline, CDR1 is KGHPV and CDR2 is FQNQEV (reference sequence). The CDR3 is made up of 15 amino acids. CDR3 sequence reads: CASSPGTTSAETLYF. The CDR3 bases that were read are TGTGCCAGCAGTCCAGGGACAACTAGTGCAGAAACGCTGTAT.

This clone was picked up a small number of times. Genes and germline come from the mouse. The DNA read from the CDR3 is TGCTCCAGCAGTCAAGCCCCAGACAACCAGGCTCCGCTT. Amino acid sequence: CSSSQAPDNQAPL. The complete CDR3 protein is CSSSQAPDNQAPLF. The chain is built from TRBV23 and TRBJ1-5; no check of the table's D call, TRBD1, against the DNA was made. The read ends 1 residue shy of where the CDR3 ends; the end is completed using the germline J gene. The CDR3 covers 14 residues. Per germline, CDR1 KGHTA and CDR2 FQNQQP.

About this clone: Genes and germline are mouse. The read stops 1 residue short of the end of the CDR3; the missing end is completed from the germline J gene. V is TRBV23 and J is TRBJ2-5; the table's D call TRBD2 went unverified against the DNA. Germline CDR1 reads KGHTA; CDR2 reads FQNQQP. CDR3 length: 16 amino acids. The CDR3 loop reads CSSRRLGGGLQDTQYF. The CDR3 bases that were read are TGCTCCAGCAGGAGACTGGGGGGAGGCCTCCAAGACACCCAGTAC.

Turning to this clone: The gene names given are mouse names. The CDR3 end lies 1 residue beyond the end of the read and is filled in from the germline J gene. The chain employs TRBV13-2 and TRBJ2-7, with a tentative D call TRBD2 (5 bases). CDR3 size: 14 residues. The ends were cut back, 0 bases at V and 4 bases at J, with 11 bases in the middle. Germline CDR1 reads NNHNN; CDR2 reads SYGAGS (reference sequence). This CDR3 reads CASGDEAWVYEQYF. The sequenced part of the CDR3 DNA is TGTGCCAGCGGTGATGAGGCCTGGGTGTATGAACAGTAC.

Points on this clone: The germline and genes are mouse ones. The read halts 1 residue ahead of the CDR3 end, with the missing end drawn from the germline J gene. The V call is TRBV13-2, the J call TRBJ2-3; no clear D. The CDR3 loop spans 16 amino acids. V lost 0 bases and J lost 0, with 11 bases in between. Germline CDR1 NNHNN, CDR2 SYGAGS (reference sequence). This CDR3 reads CASGDARRASAETLYF. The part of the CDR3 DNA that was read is TGTGCCAGCGGTGATGCCCGGAGGGCCAGTGCAGAAACGCTGTAT.

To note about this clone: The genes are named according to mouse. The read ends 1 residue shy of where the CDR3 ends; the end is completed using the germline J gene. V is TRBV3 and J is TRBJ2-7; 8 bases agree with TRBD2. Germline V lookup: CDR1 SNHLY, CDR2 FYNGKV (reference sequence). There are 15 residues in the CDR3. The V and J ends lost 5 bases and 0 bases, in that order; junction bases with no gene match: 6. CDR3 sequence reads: CASSHRLGSSYEQYF. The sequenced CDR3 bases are TGTGCCAGCAGCCACCGACTGGGGAGCTCCTATGAACAGTAC.

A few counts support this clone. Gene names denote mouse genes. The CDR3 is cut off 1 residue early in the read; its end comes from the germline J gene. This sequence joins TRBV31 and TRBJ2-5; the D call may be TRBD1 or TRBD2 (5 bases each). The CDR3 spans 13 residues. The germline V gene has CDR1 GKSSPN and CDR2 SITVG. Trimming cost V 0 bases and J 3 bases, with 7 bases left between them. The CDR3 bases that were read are TGTGCCTGGAGTCTTCGGGGGCAAGACACCCAGTAC. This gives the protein CAWSLRGQDTQY. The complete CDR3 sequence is CAWSLRGQDTQYF.

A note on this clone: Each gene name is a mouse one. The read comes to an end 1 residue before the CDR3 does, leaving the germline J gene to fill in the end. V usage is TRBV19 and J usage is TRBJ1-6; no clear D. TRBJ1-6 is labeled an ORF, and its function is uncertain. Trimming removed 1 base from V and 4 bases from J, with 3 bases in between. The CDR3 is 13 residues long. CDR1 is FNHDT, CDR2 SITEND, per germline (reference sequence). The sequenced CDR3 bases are TGTGCCAGCAGTATAAGATATAATTCGCCCCTCTAC. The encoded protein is CASSIRYNSPLY. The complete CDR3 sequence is CASSIRYNSPLYF.

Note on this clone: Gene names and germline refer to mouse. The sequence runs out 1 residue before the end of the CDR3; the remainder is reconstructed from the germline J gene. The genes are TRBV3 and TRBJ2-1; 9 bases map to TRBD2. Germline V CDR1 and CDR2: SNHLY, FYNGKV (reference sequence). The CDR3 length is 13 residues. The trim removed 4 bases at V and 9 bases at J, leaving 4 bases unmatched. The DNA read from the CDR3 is TGTGCCAGCAGCTCTCGGACTGGGGTTGAGCAGTTC. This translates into CASSSRTGVEQF. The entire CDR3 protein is CASSSRTGVEQFF. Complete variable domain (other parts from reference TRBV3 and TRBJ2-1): GPKVLQIPSHQIIDMGQMVTLNCDPVSNHLYFYWYKQILGQQMEFLVNFYNGKVMEKSKLFKDQFSVERPDGSYFTLKIQPTALEDSAVYFCASSSRTGVEQFFGPGTRLTVL.

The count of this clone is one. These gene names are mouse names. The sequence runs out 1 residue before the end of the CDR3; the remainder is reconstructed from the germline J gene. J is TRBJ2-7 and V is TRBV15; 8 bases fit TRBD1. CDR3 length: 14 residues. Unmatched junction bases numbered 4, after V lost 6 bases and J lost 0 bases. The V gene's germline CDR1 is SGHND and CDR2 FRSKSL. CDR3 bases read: TGTGCCAGCAGCCGGACAGGGAGCTCCTATGAACAGTAC. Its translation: CASSRTGSSYEQY. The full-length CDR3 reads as CASSRTGSSYEQYF.

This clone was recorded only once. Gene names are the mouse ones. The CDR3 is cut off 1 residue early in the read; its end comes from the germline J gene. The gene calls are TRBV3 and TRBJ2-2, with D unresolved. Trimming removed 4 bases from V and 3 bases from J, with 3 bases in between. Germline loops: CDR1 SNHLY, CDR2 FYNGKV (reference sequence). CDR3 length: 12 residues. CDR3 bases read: TGTGCCAGCAGCTCCGACACCGGGCAGCTCTAC. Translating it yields CASSSDTGQLY. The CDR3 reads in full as CASSSDTGQLYF. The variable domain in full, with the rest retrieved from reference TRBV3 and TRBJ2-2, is GPKVLQIPSHQIIDMGQMVTLNCDPVSNHLYFYWYKQILGQQMEFLVNFYNGKVMEKSKLFKDQFSVERPDGSYFTLKIQPTALEDSAVYFCASSSDTGQLYFGEGSKLTVL.

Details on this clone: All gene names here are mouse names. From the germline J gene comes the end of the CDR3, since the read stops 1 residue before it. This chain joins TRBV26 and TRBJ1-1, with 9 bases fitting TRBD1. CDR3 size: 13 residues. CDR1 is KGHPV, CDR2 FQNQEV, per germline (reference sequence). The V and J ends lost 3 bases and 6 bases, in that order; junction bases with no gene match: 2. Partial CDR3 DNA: TGTGCCAGCAGTCTACAGGGGGCGGCAGAAGTCTTC. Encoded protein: CASSLQGAAEVF. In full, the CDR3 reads CASSLQGAAEVFF.

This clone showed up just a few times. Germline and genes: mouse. CDR3 in amino acids: CASSLQGAGAETLYF. The sequenced part of the CDR3 DNA is TGTGCCAGCAGTCTCCAGGGGGCTGGTGCAGAAACGCTGTAT. The rearrangement joins TRBV26 to TRBJ2-3; 8 bases map to TRBD1. The read finishes 1 residue shy of the CDR3 end, and the germline J gene is used to complete it. V lost 3 bases to trimming and J lost 1 base; unmatched junction nucleotides: 3. The CDR3 is made up of 15 amino acids. Per the germline V gene, CDR1 is KGHPV and CDR2 is FQNQEV (reference sequence).

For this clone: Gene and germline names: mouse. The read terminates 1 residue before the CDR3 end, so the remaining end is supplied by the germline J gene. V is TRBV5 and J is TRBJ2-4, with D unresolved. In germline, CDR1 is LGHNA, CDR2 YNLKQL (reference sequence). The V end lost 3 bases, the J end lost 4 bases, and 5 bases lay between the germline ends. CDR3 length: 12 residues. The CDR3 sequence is CASSHDKNTLYF. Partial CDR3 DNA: TGTGCCAGCAGCCATGACAAAAACACCTTGTAC.

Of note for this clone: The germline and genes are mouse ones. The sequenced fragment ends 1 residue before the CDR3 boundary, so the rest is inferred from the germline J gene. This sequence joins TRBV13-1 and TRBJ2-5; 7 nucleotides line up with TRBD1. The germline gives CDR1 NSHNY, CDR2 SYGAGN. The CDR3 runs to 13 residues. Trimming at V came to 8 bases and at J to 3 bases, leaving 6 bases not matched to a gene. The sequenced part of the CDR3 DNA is TGTGCCAGATCTCCGGGACAGCAAGACACCCAGTAC. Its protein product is CARSPGQQDTQY. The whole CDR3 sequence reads CARSPGQQDTQYF.

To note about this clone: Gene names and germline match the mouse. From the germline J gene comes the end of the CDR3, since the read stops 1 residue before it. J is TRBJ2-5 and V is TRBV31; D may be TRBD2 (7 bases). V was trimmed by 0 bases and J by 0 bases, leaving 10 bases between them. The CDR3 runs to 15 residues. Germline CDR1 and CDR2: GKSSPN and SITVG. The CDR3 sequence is CAWSLGGLNQDTQYF. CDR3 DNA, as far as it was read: TGTGCCTGGAGTCTAGGGGGGCTTAACCAAGACACCCAGTAC.

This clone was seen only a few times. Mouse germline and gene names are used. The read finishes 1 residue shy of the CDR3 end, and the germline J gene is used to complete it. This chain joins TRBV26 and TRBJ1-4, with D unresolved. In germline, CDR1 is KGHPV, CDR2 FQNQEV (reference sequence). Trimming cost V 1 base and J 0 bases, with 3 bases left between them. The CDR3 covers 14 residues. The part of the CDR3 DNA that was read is TGTGCCAGCAGTCTGTATATTTCCAACGAAAGATTATTT. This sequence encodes CASSLYISNERLF. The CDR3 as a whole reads CASSLYISNERLFF.

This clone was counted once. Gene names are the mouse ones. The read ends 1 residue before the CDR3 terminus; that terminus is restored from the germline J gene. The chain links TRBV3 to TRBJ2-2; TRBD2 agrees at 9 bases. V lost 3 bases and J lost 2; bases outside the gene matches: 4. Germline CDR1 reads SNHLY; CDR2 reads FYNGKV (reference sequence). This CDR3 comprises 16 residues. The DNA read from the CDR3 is TGTGCCAGCAGCTTGTGGGGGGGCGCGAACACCGGGCAGCTCTAC. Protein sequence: CASSLWGGANTGQLY. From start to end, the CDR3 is CASSLWGGANTGQLYF.

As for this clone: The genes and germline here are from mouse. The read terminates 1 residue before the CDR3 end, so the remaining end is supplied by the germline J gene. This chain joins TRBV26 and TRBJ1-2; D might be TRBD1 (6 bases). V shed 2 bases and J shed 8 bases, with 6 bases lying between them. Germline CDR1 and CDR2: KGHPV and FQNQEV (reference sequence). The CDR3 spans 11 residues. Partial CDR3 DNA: TGTGCCAGCAGTCTGGACAGGGACTACACC. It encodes CASSLDRDYT. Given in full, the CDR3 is CASSLDRDYTF.